This T cell receptor (beta chain) was captured in a study of T cell repertoires in cytomegalovirus infection. Germline V CDR1 and CDR2: SGHTA, FQGTGA. The length of the CDR3 is 12 residues. The trim removed 6 bases at V and 5 bases at J, leaving 4 bases unmatched. From the reads, TCRdb called clonotypes with MiXCR, one entry per CDR3 protein. The sample contains a few hundred thousand distinct CDR3 sequences, 29% of which appear only once. This clonotype came up a few times. Its specificity is unknown. The specimen comprised cultured PBMCs, sampled from culture after CMV antigen stimulation. The sequence came from a human donor in good health (CMV status not recorded). Some clones in this sample may be carry-over from other donors' samples. This chain joins TRBV7-3 and TRBJ2-7; TRBD1 matches 7 bases. CDR3 DNA sequence: TGTGCCAGCAGGTCAACAGGGGACGAGCAGTACTTC. Protein: CASRSTGDEQYF.